These 6 T cell receptor beta chains came from one sample sequenced in a study of memory CD4+ T cells and cytomegalovirus serostatus. Single viable CD3+CD4+CD8-CD45RO+ cells were sorted as the memory CD4+ T cells. Using immunoSEQ multiplex PCR, the repertoire was profiled, and TCRdb retains in-frame clones only, with some absent. The sample lists 35,000 to 50,000 clones, 60% to 85% occurring once. Sequencing input: memory CD4+ T cells from blood. The receptors stem from an adult in good health and CMV-seronegative.

This chain joins TRBV5-4 and TRBJ1-3, with D maybe TRBD1 (5 bases). This CDR3 is 13 amino acids long. Between the trimmed V and J ends, which lost 2 bases and 4 bases, there was a span of 7 bases. Germline V gene lookup returns CDR1 SGHNT and CDR2 YYREEE (reference sequence). The CDR3: CASSLAGGNTIYF. As DNA, the CDR3 is TGTGCCAGCAGCTTAGCAGGGGGAAACACCATATATTTT.

This chain uses TRBV5-1 with TRBJ2-6; D is unclear. This CDR3 is 16 amino acids long. V was cut by 1 base and J by 2 bases, with 10 bases left in between. Germline V CDR1 and CDR2: SGHRS, YFSETQ. CDR3 nucleotides: TGCGCCAGCAGCTTGAGGGCATCTACTGGGGCCAACGTCCTGACTTTC. This gives the protein CASSLRASTGANVLTF.

The chain carries TRBV6-6 and TRBJ1-1, with D possibly matching TRBD1 (6 bases). In germline, CDR1 is MNHNY, CDR2 SVGAGI (reference sequence). Trimming took off 10 bases at V and 1 base at J, with 16 bases between the two ends. The CDR3 is 14 residues long. CDR3 sequence: CAISLRDKNTEAFF. The CDR3 DNA is TGTGCCATCAGCTTGAGGGACAAGAACACTGAAGCTTTCTTT.

The V and J genes are TRBV28 and TRBJ2-7; no definite D call. Germline lookup yields CDR1 MDHEN and CDR2 SYDVKM. Trimming removed 3 bases from V and 6 bases from J, with 9 bases in between. This CDR3 is built from 12 residues. The CDR3 region is CASSLMWSEQYF. The CDR3 nucleotides read TGTGCCAGCAGTTTGATGTGGTCCGAGCAGTACTTC.

This clone was picked up a small number of times. This chain links TRBV9 with TRBJ2-3, with D perhaps TRBD2 (6 bases). CDR3 length: 14 amino acids. Germline V lookup: CDR1 SGDLS, CDR2 YYNGEE. V lost 0 bases and J lost 8, with 13 bases in between. CDR3 coding DNA: TGTGCCAGCAGCGTAGTTGAGCGGGCAGGTACGCAGTATTTT. Translating it yields CASSVVERAGTQYF.

This chain joins TRBV2 and TRBJ2-3; 7 bases align to TRBD1. CDR3 length: 14 residues. V shed 8 bases and J 9 bases; nucleotides not matched to a gene: 14. CDR1 is SNHLY, CDR2 FYNNEI, per germline. This CDR3 is CASSEGQVLSTQYF. The CDR3 nucleotides read TGTGCCAGCTCCGAAGGACAGGTTTTATCCACGCAGTATTTT.